The clone carrying this TCR beta chain was recorded a few times. What it binds is not known. The CDR3 runs 11 residues. The germline V gene has CDR1 SQVTM and CDR2 ANQGSEA. J was trimmed by 4 bases and V by 6 bases; bases with no gene match: 3. The authors produced TCR alpha and TCR beta cDNA libraries with sample barcodes and UMIs by 5'RACE using constant-segment primers. TCRdb called the 5' RACE reads again in MiXCR, with one record for every CDR3 protein. In the table there are under 600,000 distinct CDR3 sequences, approximately 21% of which are singletons. The data are from a study of T-cell memory formation after mild COVID-19. Notes on the study in general: Whether day 37 second-wave clones are SARS-CoV-2-specific was not confirmed.

This clonotype was sampled from an adult woman who had mild COVID-19 (a few samples of this study predate the infection). Cell type and time point are not known. The V gene is TRBV29-1, the J gene TRBJ2-7, with TRBD1 identical over 7 bases. The sample comprised PBMCs or a T cell subset sorted from them (not recorded which). CDR3 sequence (DNA): TGCAGCGTGAAGACAGGGTACGAGCAGTACTTC. This encodes CSVKTGYEQYF.